One sample yielded the 27 T cell receptor beta chains listed below, sequenced in a study of T cells in Graves' hyperthyroidism and ophthalmopathy. RNA transcripts gave rise to amplified TCR beta CDR3 regions. The HTBI primer set served for first-round RT-PCR of the TCR CDR3. TCRdb called the multiplex PCR reads again in MiXCR, with one record for every CDR3 protein. The sample shows 500,000 to 650,000 distinct CDR3 sequences, over 35% of them seen only once. The source material was peripheral blood or thyroid tissue (not recorded which). Receptors originate from an adult woman with Graves' disease, either hyperthyroidism or ophthalmopathy (not recorded which).

This clonotype was seen just once. The chain carries TRBV24-1 and TRBJ1-2; 7 bases line up with TRBD1. Per germline, CDR1 KGHDR and CDR2 SFDVKD. V shed 4 bases and J 4 bases; nucleotides not matched to a gene: 11. This CDR3 is 16 amino acids long. CDR3 protein: CATSEWDSRGFYGYTF. The CDR3 nucleotides are TGTGCCACCAGTGAATGGGACAGCCGAGGATTCTATGGCTACACCTTC.

This clonotype was recorded at least ten times. V usage is TRBV20-1 and J usage is TRBJ2-7; 9 positions match TRBD2. The CDR3 has 15 amino acids. The J segment lost 3 bases and the V segment lost 6 bases, leaving 12 bases of the junction unmatched. Germline CDR1 and CDR2: DFQATT and SNEGSKA (reference sequence). The CDR3 nucleotides are TGCAGTGCACGACGCGGTCTAGCGGGATTCTACGAGCAGTACTTC. As protein: CSARRGLAGFYEQYF.

Only one count was recorded for this clonotype. It is likely a read error, because the conserved phenylalanine at the end of the CDR3 is missing. The DNA is left out, because the CDR3 cannot be placed on it with certainty; the CDR3 is given as TCRdb lists it. V usage is TRBV2 and J usage is TRBJ1-4. Germline CDR1 reads SNHLY; CDR2 reads FYNNEI. Termini included, the CDR3 measures 8 amino acids. This CDR3 reads CASSDVYY.

This clonotype was counted a few times. The rearrangement joins TRBV7-8 to TRBJ1-5, with 7 bases identical to TRBD1. The length of the CDR3 is 19 residues. CDR1 and CDR2 from the germline V gene are SGHVS and FQNEAQ. The V and J ends lost 1 base and 4 bases, in that order; junction bases with no gene match: 16. For the CDR3, the DNA is TGTGCCAGCAGCTTAGGTCCATTGGGACAGACTTTGGGTAATCAGCCCCAGCATTTT. The encoded protein is CASSLGPLGQTLGNQPQHF. Drawing the rest from reference TRBV7-8 and TRBJ1-5, the complete variable domain is GAGVSQSPRYKVAKRGQDVALRCDPISGHVSLFWYQQALGQGPEFLTYFQNEAQLDKSGLPSDRFFAERPEGSVSTLKIQRTQQEDSAVYLCASSLGPLGQTLGNQPQHFGDGTRLSIL.

J is TRBJ2-7 and V is TRBV29-1; a weak D match, TRBD1 (6 bases). Trimming removed 4 bases at V and 7 bases at J, with 14 bases between. The CDR3 sequence is 12 residues long. Germline lookup yields CDR1 SQVTM and CDR2 ANQGSEA. The CDR3 is CSVAGVGYEQYF. In DNA form, the CDR3 reads TGCAGCGTTGCAGGGGTTGGGTATGAGCAGTACTTC.

In this sample, this clonotype turned up a few times. In DNA form, the CDR3 reads TGCAGCGTACAGGGAGGCACTGAAGCTTTCTTT. Amino acid sequence: CSVQGGTEAFF. V gene TRBV29-1 combines with J gene TRBJ1-1, with D tentatively TRBD1 (6 bases). The CDR3 sequence is 11 residues long. Germline V lookup: CDR1 SQVTM, CDR2 ANQGSEA. Deletions cut 6 bases from V and 4 bases from J, with 9 bases between.

In the case of this clonotype: The germline gene is not matched at one end of the junction; a read error may be the cause. The rearrangement links TRBV5-1 to TRBJ2-2; 8 bases are shared with TRBD2. The CDR3 totals 14 residues. From germline, CDR1 is SGHRS and CDR2 YFSETQ. The CDR3 DNA sequence: TGTGCCAGCAGCGGGAGTACGAACACCGGGGAGCTGTTTTTT. Encoded protein: CASSGSTNTGELFF. Full variable domain (outside the CDR3, taken from reference TRBV5-1 and TRBJ2-2): KAGVTQTPRYLIKTRGQQVTLSCSPISGHRSVSWYQQTPGQGLQFLFEYFSETQRNKGNFPGRFSGRQFSNSRSEMNVSTLELGDSALYLCASSGSTNTGELFFGEGSRLTVL.

This clonotype was recorded at least ten times. This chain links TRBV7-8 with TRBJ2-7; D is unresolved. The CDR3 length is 13 residues. The V end was cut by 5 bases, the J end by 2 bases, with 10 bases between. CDR1 is SGHVS and CDR2 is FQNEAQ in the germline V gene. As DNA, the CDR3 is TGTGCCAGCAGCCCTAGGTCGGCCTACGAGCAGTACTTC. Its protein product is CASSPRSAYEQYF.

The chain joins TRBV20-1 to TRBJ2-7; D ambiguous. Germline CDR1 DFQATT, CDR2 SNEGSKA (reference sequence). This CDR3 comprises 12 residues. V lost 5 bases to trimming and J lost 7 bases, with 15 bases between them. DNA of the CDR3: TGCAGTGCTCTAGATTTGGTAACAGAGCAGTACTTC. It specifies CSALDLVTEQYF.

Many counts were recorded for this clonotype. This chain joins TRBV6-6 and TRBJ2-7, with 11 nucleotides matching TRBD2. Germline loops: CDR1 MNHNY, CDR2 SVGAGI (reference sequence). This CDR3 contains 14 residues. V dropped 8 bases and J dropped 6; count of bases not matched to a gene: 9. The CDR3 nucleotides read TGTGCCAGCGTCGATAGCGGGAGGGCTGGCGAGCAGTACTTC. As protein: CASVDSGRAGEQYF.

The chain links TRBV19 to TRBJ2-7; D gene uncertain. V shed 4 bases and J shed 3 bases, with 10 bases lying between them. The length of the CDR3 is 13 residues. Germline lookup yields CDR1 LNHDA and CDR2 SQIVND (reference sequence). The CDR3 loop is CASSTTHSYEQYF. The CDR3 DNA reads TGTGCCAGTAGTACCACCCACAGCTACGAGCAGTACTTC. The whole variable domain, remainder taken from reference TRBV19 and TRBJ2-7, is DGGITQSPKYLFRKEGQNVTLSCEQNLNHDAMYWYRQDPGQGLRLIYYSQIVNDFQKGDIAEGYSVSREKKESFPLTVTSAQKNPTAFYLCASSTTHSYEQYFGPGTRLTVT.

This clonotype was seen ten or more times. The genes are TRBV20-1 and TRBJ2-7; 8 bases align to TRBD1. This CDR3 contains 15 residues. Germline CDR1 reads DFQATT; CDR2 reads SNEGSKA (reference sequence). V trimming: 6 bases; J trimming: 2 bases; junction bases outside the gene matches: 12. Here the CDR3 reads CSALATGGFPYEQYF. The CDR3 bases are TGCAGTGCCTTGGCCACAGGGGGGTTCCCCTACGAGCAGTACTTC.

This clonotype appeared a single time. V is TRBV19 and J is TRBJ1-1, with no clear D. The CDR3 has 14 residues. Between the trimmed V and J ends, which lost 2 bases and 1 base, there was a span of 8 bases. CDR1 is LNHDA, CDR2 SQIVND, per germline (reference sequence). CDR3 sequence: CASSIIRGNTEAFF. The DNA of the CDR3 is TGTGCCAGTAGTATAATACGGGGGAACACTGAAGCTTTCTTT.

This rearrangement joins TRBV14 to TRBJ2-2, with D uncertain. This CDR3 comprises 11 residues. Deletions cut 4 bases from V and 9 bases from J, with 6 bases between. The V gene's germline CDR1 is SGHDN and CDR2 FVKESK. The CDR3 loop is CASSPDRELFF. CDR3 DNA: TGTGCCAGCAGCCCAGACAGGGAGCTGTTTTTT. Looking up the rest from reference TRBV14 and TRBJ2-2 gives the full variable domain: EAGVTQFPSHSVIEKGQTVTLRCDPISGHDNLYWYRRVMGKEIKFLLHFVKESKQDESGMPNNRFLAERTGGTYSTLKVQPAELEDSGVYFCASSPDRELFFGEGSRLTVL.

This clonotype was detected many times. The V gene is TRBV10-3, the J gene TRBJ2-7; a weak D match, TRBD2 (5 bases). CDR1 and CDR2 (germline): ENHRY, SYGVKD. Trimming stripped 6 bases from V and 2 bases from J, with 11 bases between. The CDR3 length is 13 residues. CDR3 bases: TGTGCCATCAGGCCCGGACTTACCTACGAGCAGTACTTC. This encodes CAIRPGLTYEQYF.

The chain recombines TRBV10-3 with TRBJ1-5, with D hard to call. Trimming shortened V by 3 bases and J by 6 bases, and 12 bases separated the two germline ends. This CDR3 is built from 14 residues. Germline CDR1 and CDR2: ENHRY and SYGVKD. CDR3 nucleotide sequence: TGTGCCATCAGTGATTTCAGGAGTGGTCAGCCCCAGCATTTT. This encodes CAISDFRSGQPQHF.

This chain connects TRBV5-1 to TRBJ2-2; the D gene could be TRBD1 or TRBD2 (5 bases each). CDR1 and CDR2 (germline): SGHRS, YFSETQ. The CDR3 runs 14 residues. The V end lost 4 bases, the J end lost 7 bases, and 14 bases lay between the germline ends. For the CDR3, the DNA is TGCGCCAGCAGCAGGGACGACGCCTTCGGGGAGCTGTTTTTT. Translated, it gives CASSRDDAFGELFF.

The CDR3: CASSPPRDVGYEQYF. CDR3 nucleotides: TGTGCCAGCAGTCCGCCCCGGGACGTAGGCTACGAGCAGTACTTC. The chain joins TRBV6-1 to TRBJ2-7, with D perhaps TRBD1 or TRBD2 (5 bases each). The germline gives CDR1 MNHNS, CDR2 SASEGT. The CDR3 runs to 15 residues. V gave up 5 bases and J gave up 3 bases, with 17 bases separating them.

At least ten counts were recorded for this clonotype. The rearrangement links TRBV7-3 to TRBJ1-2; the D gene is possibly TRBD1 (5 bases). Trimming pared 5 bases from V and 3 bases from J, leaving 10 bases between. This CDR3 is 13 amino acids long. Germline V CDR1 and CDR2: SGHTA, FQGTGA. The CDR3 here is CASSVGRDYGYTF. CDR3 bases: TGTGCCAGCAGCGTGGGACGGGACTATGGCTACACCTTC.

This clonotype occurred once. The rearrangement uses TRBV15 and TRBJ1-2, with 9 positions matching TRBD1. V was clipped by 3 bases and J by 7 bases; unmatched bases: 9. CDR3 size: 15 residues. Germline loops: CDR1 LNHNV, CDR2 YYDKDF (reference sequence). Here the CDR3 reads CATSSPGTGSVGYTF. The CDR3 DNA follows: TGTGCCACCAGCAGCCCTGGGACAGGGTCGGTTGGCTACACCTTC.

The CDR3 region has the DNA TGTGCCAGCAGCGGTCCTCGGCAGGCCTCCTACGAGCAGTACTTC. Translating it yields CASSGPRQASYEQYF. The J gene is TRBJ2-7, the V gene TRBV6-1; D is unresolved. The CDR3 has 15 amino acids. In germline, CDR1 is MNHNS, CDR2 SASEGT. The ends were cut back, 6 bases at V and 0 bases at J, with 15 bases in the middle.

This clonotype was counted at least ten times. V is TRBV12-3 or TRBV12-4 and J is TRBJ2-7; either TRBD1 or TRBD2 may fit D (5 bases each). CDR3 size: 13 residues. The V end lost 3 bases, the J end lost 2 bases, and 8 bases lay between the germline ends. The CDR3 coding sequence is TGTGCCAGCAGTTTCAGGGAGCCCTACGAGCAGTACTTC. It translates to CASSFREPYEQYF.

This chain uses TRBV12-3 or TRBV12-4 with TRBJ2-7; D gene ambiguous. V lost 7 bases and J 1 base, leaving 11 bases between the germline ends. The CDR3 covers 13 residues. The CDR3 DNA reads TGTGCCAGCACCCCGGCGGCGTCCTACGAGCAGTACTTC. Its translation is CASTPAASYEQYF.

The V call is TRBV15, the J call TRBJ1-1; weak D call: TRBD1 (5 bases). Germline assignment: CDR1 LNHNV and CDR2 YYDKDF (reference sequence). V was pared by 11 bases and J by 2 bases, with 24 bases between. The CDR3 sequence is 16 residues long. CDR3 loop: CASADGGRSYNTEAFF. CDR3 in DNA: TGTGCCTCCGCTGACGGGGGAAGGTCATACAACACTGAAGCTTTCTTT.

The V and J genes are TRBV10-2 and TRBJ1-3, with no clear D. The CDR3 covers 13 residues. Germline lookup yields CDR1 WSHSY and CDR2 SAAADI. The V gene lost 0 bases and the J gene lost 4 bases, with 4 bases spanning the gap. CDR3 residues: CASSESEGNTIYF. For the CDR3, the DNA is TGCGCCAGCAGTGAGTCGGAGGGAAACACCATATATTTT.

The V and J genes are TRBV19 and TRBJ1-4; weak D call: TRBD1 (5 bases). There are 13 residues in the CDR3. Germline V gene data show CDR1 as LNHDA and CDR2 as SQIVND (reference sequence). Trimming left V 8 bases short and J 4 bases short, with 11 bases between. The CDR3: CASRLGVNEKLFF. The CDR3 region has the DNA TGTGCCAGTCGCCTGGGGGTTAATGAAAAACTGTTTTTT.

The V and J genes are TRBV7-9 and TRBJ1-3; TRBD1 is a possible D gene (5 bases). Germline V gene sequence: CDR1 SEHNR, CDR2 FQNEAQ (reference sequence). The V end lost 11 bases, the J end lost 4 bases, and 18 bases lay between the germline ends. This CDR3 comprises 14 residues. CDR3 DNA: TGTGCCTCCGGGGACCCCGCGAGAGGAAACACCATATATTTT. Its translation: CASGDPARGNTIYF.